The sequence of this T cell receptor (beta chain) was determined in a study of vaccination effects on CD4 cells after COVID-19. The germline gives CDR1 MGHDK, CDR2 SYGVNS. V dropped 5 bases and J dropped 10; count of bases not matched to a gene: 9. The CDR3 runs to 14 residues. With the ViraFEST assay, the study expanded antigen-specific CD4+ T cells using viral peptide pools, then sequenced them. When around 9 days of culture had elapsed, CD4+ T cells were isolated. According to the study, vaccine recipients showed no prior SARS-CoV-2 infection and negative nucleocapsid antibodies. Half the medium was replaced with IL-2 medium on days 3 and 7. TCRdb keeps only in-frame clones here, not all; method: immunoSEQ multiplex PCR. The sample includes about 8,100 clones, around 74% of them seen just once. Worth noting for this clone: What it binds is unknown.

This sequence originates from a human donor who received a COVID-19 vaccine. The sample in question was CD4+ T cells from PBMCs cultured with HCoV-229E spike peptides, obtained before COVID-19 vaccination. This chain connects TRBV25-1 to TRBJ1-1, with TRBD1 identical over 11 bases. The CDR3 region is CASSQQPGQGVAFF. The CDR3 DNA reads TGTGCCAGCAGTCAGCAACCGGGACAGGGGGTAGCTTTCTTT. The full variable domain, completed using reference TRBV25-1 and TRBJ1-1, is EADIYQTPRYLVIGTGKKITLECSQTMGHDKMYWYQQDPGMELHLIHYSYGVNSTEKGDLSSESTVSRIRTEHFPLTLESARPSHTSQYLCASSQQPGQGVAFFGQGTRLTVV.